Included here is one TCR beta chain sequence, with context. Its antigen is unknown. The source of the sample is a study of blood T cells in healthy people across ages. The donors, aged roughly 6 to 95, were healthy Caucasians from Russia. PBMCs numbering at least 7 million were isolated per sample. Total RNA, at least 5.5 micrograms per sample, was extracted from PBMCs. Whole-study findings and limits: Older age went with lower TCR beta diversity per million T cells, in a roughly linear way.

The CDR3 covers 15 residues. Trimming shortened V by 0 bases and J by 8 bases, and 16 bases separated the two germline ends. Germline CDR1 LNHNV, CDR2 YYDKDF (reference sequence). Primed by a sample-barcoded 5' primer and a J-beta primer mix, a second PCR proceeded for roughly 7 to 12 cycles. One entry per CDR3 protein results from TCRdb running MiXCR on the 5' RACE reads. The table includes around 1,900,000 distinct CDR3 sequences, roughly two fifths detected once. Sequenced input: blood. V and J are TRBV15 and TRBJ1-2; perhaps TRBD1 as D (5 bases). The sequence derives from a human donor in good health. In nucleotides, the CDR3 is TGTGCCACCAGCAGAGATTTGGAACACCGGGGCGGCTACACCTTC. It is translated as CATSRDLEHRGGYTF.